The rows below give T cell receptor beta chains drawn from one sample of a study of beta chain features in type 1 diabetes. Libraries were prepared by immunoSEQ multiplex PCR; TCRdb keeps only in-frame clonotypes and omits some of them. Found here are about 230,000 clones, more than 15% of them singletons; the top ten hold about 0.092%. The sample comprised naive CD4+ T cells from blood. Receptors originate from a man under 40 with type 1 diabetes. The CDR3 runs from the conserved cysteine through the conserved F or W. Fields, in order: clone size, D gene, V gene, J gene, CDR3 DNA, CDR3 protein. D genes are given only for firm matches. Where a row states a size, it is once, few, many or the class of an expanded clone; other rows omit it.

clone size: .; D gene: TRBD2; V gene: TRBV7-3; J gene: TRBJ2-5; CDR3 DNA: TGTGCCAGCAGCGCTTTAGCGGGATCGGCCGAGACCCAGTACTTC; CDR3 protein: CASSALAGSAETQYF
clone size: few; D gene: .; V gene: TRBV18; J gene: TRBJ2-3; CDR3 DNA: TGTGCCAGCTTTCCGGGACTCGGCACAGATACGCAGTATTTT; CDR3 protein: CASFPGLGTDTQYF
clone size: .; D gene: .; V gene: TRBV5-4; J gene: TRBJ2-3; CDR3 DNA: TGTGCCAGCAGCCCCGGGGATCGTACAGATACGCAGTATTTT; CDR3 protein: CASSPGDRTDTQYF
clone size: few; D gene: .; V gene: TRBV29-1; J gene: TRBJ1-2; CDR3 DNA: TGCAGCGCCAACCGGACAGATTATGGCTACACCTTC; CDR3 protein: CSANRTDYGYTF
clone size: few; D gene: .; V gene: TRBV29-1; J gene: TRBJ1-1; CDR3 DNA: TGCAGCGTTCAGCAGCTCATGAACACTGAAGCTTTCTTT; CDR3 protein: CSVQQLMNTEAFF
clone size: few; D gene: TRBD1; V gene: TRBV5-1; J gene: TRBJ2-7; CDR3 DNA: TGCGCCAGCAGCTTGGACCCGGGACAGGCCTACGAGCAGTACTTC; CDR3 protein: CASSLDPGQAYEQYF
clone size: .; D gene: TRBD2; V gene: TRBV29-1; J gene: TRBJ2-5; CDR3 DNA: TGCAGCGTCACGGGACTAGCGTTGGAGACCCAGTACTTC; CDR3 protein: CSVTGLALETQYF
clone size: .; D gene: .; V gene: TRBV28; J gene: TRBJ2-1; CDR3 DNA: TGTGCCAGCAGTTTTTGGAATGAGCAGTTCTTC; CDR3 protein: CASSFWNEQFF
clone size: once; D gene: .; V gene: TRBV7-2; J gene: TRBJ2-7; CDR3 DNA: TGTGCCAGCAGCTTAGGCGGGAACCCCTACGAGCAGTACTTC; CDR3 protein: CASSLGGNPYEQYF
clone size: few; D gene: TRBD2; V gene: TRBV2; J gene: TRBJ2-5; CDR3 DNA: TGTGCCAGCAGCGCGACTAGCGTACAAGAGACCCAGTACTTC; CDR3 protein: CASSATSVQETQYF
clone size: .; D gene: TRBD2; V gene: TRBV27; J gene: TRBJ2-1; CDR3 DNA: TGTGCCAGCAGTTTCACAAGACTAGCCAATGAGCAGTTCTTC; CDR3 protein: CASSFTRLANEQFF
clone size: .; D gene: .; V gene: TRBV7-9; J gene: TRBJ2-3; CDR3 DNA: TGTGCCAGCAGCTTAGCGACTGCTAATCCGCAGTATTTT; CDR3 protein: CASSLATANPQYF
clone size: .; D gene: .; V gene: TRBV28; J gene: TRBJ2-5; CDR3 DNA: TGTGCCAGCACCGACCGGGGGAGAGAGACCCAGTACTTC; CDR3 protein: CASTDRGRETQYF
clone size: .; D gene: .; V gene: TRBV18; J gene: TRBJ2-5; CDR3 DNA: TGTGCCAGCTCACCTCAAGGTATCCAAGAGACCCAGTACTTC; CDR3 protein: CASSPQGIQETQYF